Below are 20 T cell receptor beta chains sequenced from a single sample in a study of T cell repertoires in cytomegalovirus infection. Their recognized antigens are unknown. TCRdb analysed the reads with MiXCR anew, one entry per CDR3 protein. Of hundreds of thousands of distinct CDR3 sequences listed, approximately 31% were seen once; the top ten hold more than 13%. Here the sequenced sample was cultured CD8+ T cells from PBMCs, taken from culture after CMV antigen stimulation. Receptor source: a human donor in good health (CMV status not recorded). Some clones in this sample may be carry-over from other donors' samples.

V usage is TRBV13 and J usage is TRBJ2-7; no firm D call. The CDR3 is 11 residues long. CDR1 is PRHDT and CDR2 is FYEKMQ in the germline V gene (reference sequence). V was trimmed by 2 bases and J by 7 bases, leaving 6 bases between them. CDR3 loop: CASSLRREQYF. The CDR3 DNA follows: TGTGCCAGCAGCTTAAGAAGGGAGCAGTACTTC.

This clonotype was seen many times. The CDR3, as DNA: TGCGCCAGCAGCCAATCCCTTATCTCCTACGAGCAGTACTTC. Its translation: CASSQSLISYEQYF. V usage is TRBV4-1 and J usage is TRBJ2-7; unclear D gene. Germline CDR1 reads MGHRA; CDR2 reads YSYEKL. The CDR3 is 14 amino acids. The germline V and J ends were trimmed by 2 bases and 0 bases, with 8 bases remaining between them.

This clonotype was detected once. The gene calls are TRBV19 and TRBJ1-1; D unresolved. Germline values: CDR1 LNHDA, CDR2 SQIVND (reference sequence). There are 12 residues in the CDR3. V was pared by 9 bases and J by 4 bases, with 12 bases between. In DNA form, the CDR3 reads TGTGCCAGCTTACGTCGGGGCACTGAAGCTTTCTTT. Protein sequence: CASLRRGTEAFF.

This clonotype has only a few counts. This chain uses TRBV20-1 with TRBJ1-5, with 7 bases identical to TRBD1. The CDR3 is made up of 15 amino acids. V trimming: 5 bases; J trimming: 2 bases; junction bases outside the gene matches: 9. The germline CDR1 and CDR2 sequences are DFQATT and SNEGSKA (reference sequence). The CDR3 sequence is CSAQRQGGGNQPQHF. The CDR3 DNA follows: TGCAGTGCTCAACGACAGGGAGGGGGCAATCAGCCCCAGCATTTT.

This clonotype was seen ten or more times. V and J are TRBV6-4 and TRBJ2-3; 12 nucleotides line up with TRBD1. The CDR3 is 15 residues long. Germline V CDR1 and CDR2: MRHNA, SNTAGT. Trimming took 4 bases from V and 4 from J; bases not matched to a gene: 3. DNA for the CDR3: TGTGCCAGCAGTGGAGGGACAGGGGGCGCAGATACGCAGTATTTT. It is translated as CASSGGTGGADTQYF.

The rearrangement uses TRBV15 and TRBJ1-2, with 7 bases fitting TRBD1. The germline gives CDR1 LNHNV, CDR2 YYDKDF (reference sequence). With 7 bases clipped from V and 7 bases from J, the junction kept 12 bases outside the gene matches. The CDR3 sequence is 14 residues long. Written as DNA, the CDR3 is TGTGCCACCACCCTCAGCGAGGGGGCAGTTGGCTACACCTTC. Its protein product is CATTLSEGAVGYTF.

This clonotype was counted a few times. This sequence joins TRBV7-6 and TRBJ2-7; 8 positions match TRBD2. Germline lookup yields CDR1 SGHVS and CDR2 FNYEAQ. Trimming cost V 5 bases and J 4 bases; bases outside gene matches: 4. The CDR3 contains 13 residues. CDR3: CASSTVAGYEQYV. The CDR3 DNA sequence: TGTGCCAGCAGCACCGTAGCGGGATACGAGCAGTACGTC.

In the case of this clonotype: It may be a read error: a sequence one base away is much more abundant. The chain is built from TRBV6-4 and TRBJ2-3, with a possible D match to TRBD2 (6 bases). The CDR3 is 16 residues long. The germline gives CDR1 MRHNA, CDR2 SNTAGT. In DNA, the CDR3 is TGTGCCAGCAGTGTTATGGGGGGTTCCAGCACAGGTACGCAGTATTTT. It is translated as CASSVMGGSSTGTQYF.

The V and J genes are TRBV18 and TRBJ2-5; D is tentatively TRBD1 or TRBD2 (5 bases each). The CDR3 covers 15 residues. Germline V gene lookup returns CDR1 KGHSH and CDR2 LQKENI. V gave up 3 bases and J gave up 5 bases, with 16 bases separating them. Here the CDR3 DNA reads TGTGCCAGCTCACCCTACGCCAGGGACGCCGAGACCCAGTACTTC. It is translated as CASSPYARDAETQYF.

The sample holds many counts of this clonotype. The chain carries TRBV7-9 and TRBJ2-2; D gene uncertain. CDR1 and CDR2 from the germline V gene are SEHNR and FQNEAQ (reference sequence). The CDR3 contains 14 residues. Between the trimmed V and J ends, which lost 8 bases and 3 bases, there was a span of 13 bases. CDR3 residues: CASPVQADTGELFF. In nucleotides, the CDR3 is TGTGCCAGCCCCGTTCAGGCTGACACCGGGGAGCTGTTTTTT.

The chain couples TRBV19 to TRBJ2-5, with a tentative D call TRBD2 (5 bases). Germline CDR1 is LNHDA and CDR2 is SQIVND (reference sequence). The CDR3 is 14 residues long. Between the trimmed V and J ends, which lost 2 bases and 5 bases, there was a span of 12 bases. Here the CDR3 DNA reads TGTGCCAGTAGTATAACAGCAACGGGGGAGACCCAGTACTTC. The encoded protein is CASSITATGETQYF.

This clonotype came up a few times. The genes are TRBV12-3 or TRBV12-4 and TRBJ2-1; 7 bases align to TRBD1. CDR3 size: 14 residues. V trimming: 7 bases; J trimming: 4 bases; junction bases outside the gene matches: 7. The chain's CDR3 is CASITGQRYNEQFF. The CDR3 DNA reads as TGTGCCAGCATAACGGGACAGAGATACAATGAGCAGTTCTTC.

This clonotype was recorded at least ten times. This chain joins TRBV7-6 and TRBJ1-1; TRBD1 agrees at 10 bases. V shed 1 base and J 5 bases; nucleotides not matched to a gene: 13. This CDR3 has 18 residues. The germline CDR1 and CDR2 sequences are SGHVS and FNYEAQ. CDR3 protein: CASSLGQGALWAGTEAFF. The CDR3 nucleotides are TGTGCCAGCAGCTTAGGACAGGGGGCTCTGTGGGCTGGGACTGAAGCTTTCTTT.

This clonotype was seen a single time. V is TRBV9 and J is TRBJ2-3; 7 nucleotides match TRBD2. The length of the CDR3 is 16 residues. V was pared by 0 bases and J by 1 base, with 5 bases of the junction left unmatched. CDR1 is SGDLS and CDR2 is YYNGEE in the germline V gene. In DNA form, the CDR3 reads TGTGCCAGCAGCGTAGCGGCGGGGGAAGGCACAGATACGCAGTATTTT. Protein: CASSVAAGEGTDTQYF.

This clonotype was counted only a few times. CDR3 sequence: CASSLSSTSGATQYF. The DNA for the CDR3 is TGTGCCAGCAGTTTATCCTCTACTAGCGGCGCGACTCAGTACTTC. This chain uses TRBV27 with TRBJ2-4, with 8 bases fitting TRBD2. The junction had 10 bases not matched to a gene; V was cut back by 0 bases and J by 12 bases. The CDR3 covers 15 residues. From germline, CDR1 is MNHEY and CDR2 SMNVEV (reference sequence).

This clonotype appeared a few times. The rearrangement joins TRBV6-6 to TRBJ2-7; weak D call: TRBD2 (6 bases). This CDR3 is 13 amino acids long. Trimming removed 3 bases at V and 7 bases at J, with 13 bases between. The V gene's germline CDR1 is MNHNY and CDR2 SVGAGI (reference sequence). CDR3: CASSYGEAGEQYV. CDR3 DNA: TGTGCCAGCAGTTATGGAGAGGCGGGGGAGCAGTACGTC.

J is TRBJ2-7 and V is TRBV12-3 or TRBV12-4, with unresolved D. V was clipped by 3 bases and J by 7 bases, with 13 bases between them. This CDR3 region has 13 residues. CDR3 sequence reads: CASSFRPSGEQYV. CDR3 nucleotides: TGTGCCAGCAGTTTTCGACCGTCGGGTGAGCAGTACGTC.

This clonotype was counted many times. The chain links TRBV27 to TRBJ2-1; 7 nucleotides match TRBD1. This CDR3 has 17 amino acids. The germline gives CDR1 MNHEY, CDR2 SMNVEV (reference sequence). The J segment lost 3 bases and the V segment lost 8 bases, leaving 16 bases of the junction unmatched. CDR3 region: CASRYTSGTGVYNEQFF. Here the CDR3 DNA reads TGTGCCAGCCGTTATACTTCCGGCACAGGGGTCTACAATGAGCAGTTCTTC.

The chain is built from TRBV7-8 and TRBJ1-5; D uncertain. The germline gives CDR1 SGHVS, CDR2 FQNEAQ. This CDR3 spans 14 amino acids. Trimming shortened V by 1 base and J by 5 bases, and 9 bases separated the two germline ends. CDR3 nucleotide sequence: TGTGCCAGCAGCTTAGGTGCCAAGGATCAGCCCCAGCATTTT. Protein product: CASSLGAKDQPQHF.

The table lists this clonotype with a few counts. The V call is TRBV6-5, the J call TRBJ2-1; perhaps D is TRBD1 or TRBD2 (6 bases each). Germline V gives CDR1 MNHEY, CDR2 SVGAGI. The CDR3 has 10 amino acids. V was clipped by 10 bases and J by 7 bases, with 8 bases between them. The CDR3 DNA is TGTGCCACGGGGGCGAATGAGCAGTTCTTC. Amino acid sequence: CATGANEQFF.